This T cell receptor beta chain was observed in a study of T cells in women clearing cervical HPV infection. There are 13 residues in the CDR3. The germline V gene encodes CDR1 MRHNA and CDR2 SNTAGT. V lost 3 bases to trimming and J lost 9 bases, with 12 bases between them. In regard to this clone: With the read ending 3 residues before the CDR3 end, the germline J gene is used to fill in that end.

The repertoire was sequenced with immunoSEQ multiplex PCR; TCRdb's copy has only in-frame clones and lacks some. The sample holds tens of thousands of clones. Sequenced material: blood buffy coat. The rearrangement uses TRBV6-4 and TRBJ2-1; D is perhaps TRBD1 (6 bases). This TCR was sampled from a woman aged 18-70 years with a cervical HPV16 infection that either progressed to CIN3+ or cleared (not recorded which). Partial CDR3 DNA: TGTGCCAGCAGTGATCAGGGGTGGGGTGAG. It yields the protein CASSDQGWGE. In full, the CDR3 reads CASSDQGWGEQFF.